The 10 T cell receptor beta chains given below trace back to one sample, sequenced in a study of cytomegalovirus exposure and HLA in healthy donors. The repertoire was sequenced with immunoSEQ multiplex PCR; TCRdb's copy has only in-frame clones and lacks some. The data show 140,000 to 150,000 clones, with approximately 93% seen just once and approximately 0.7% held by the top ten. Sequencing used PBMCs. The receptors here all came from a man aged 18-30 years in good health and CMV-seronegative.

V is TRBV6-5 and J is TRBJ2-7; 8 bases agree with TRBD2. Unmatched junction bases numbered 10, after V lost 2 bases and J lost 4 bases. The CDR3 consists of 16 residues. CDR1 is MNHEY, CDR2 SVGAGI, per germline. DNA for the CDR3: TGTGCCAGCAGTTACACTCACGGGACTAGGGGATACGAGCAGTACTTC. Amino acid sequence: CASSYTHGTRGYEQYF.

The gene calls are TRBV28 and TRBJ1-2; D ambiguous. The germline CDR1 and CDR2 sequences are MDHEN and SYDVKM. V lost 6 bases to trimming and J lost 3 bases, with 14 bases between them. CDR3 length equals 14 residues. CDR3 amino acids: CASSFPGGDYGYTF. CDR3 nucleotides: TGTGCCAGCAGCTTTCCCGGAGGTGACTATGGCTACACCTTC.

This rearrangement joins TRBV15 to TRBJ2-3; TRBD2 matches at 9 bases. With V trimmed by 6 bases and J by 3 bases, 13 bases remained unmatched. Germline CDR1 is LNHNV and CDR2 is YYDKDF (reference sequence). This CDR3 is 17 amino acids long. The DNA for the CDR3 is TGTGCCACCAGGCCAGGGCGGGAGGGCCGGGGGACAGATACGCAGTATTTT. This sequence encodes CATRPGREGRGTDTQYF.

The J gene is TRBJ2-2, the V gene TRBV14; 10 bases are a match to TRBD2. CDR1 and CDR2 (germline): SGHDN, FVKESK. The junction had 3 bases not matched to a gene; V was cut back by 4 bases and J by 1 base. This CDR3 spans 16 amino acids. The CDR3 nucleotides read TGTGCCAGCAGCCTGGGACTAGCGTTGAACACCGGGGAGCTGTTTTTT. It specifies CASSLGLALNTGELFF.

This sequence joins TRBV30 and TRBJ2-7, with 9 bases identical to TRBD1. Losses at the gene ends were 5 bases for V and 7 bases for J; bases not matched to a gene: 6. The CDR3 loop spans 12 amino acids. Germline V CDR1 and CDR2: GTSNPN, SVGIG (reference sequence). The CDR3 coding sequence is TGTGCCTGGGCGACAGGGGGTAGGGAGCAGTACGTC. Translation: CAWATGGREQYV.

V is TRBV4-2 and J is TRBJ1-3; D gene uncertain. This CDR3 has 16 residues. Trimming took 0 bases from V and 0 from J, leaving 9 bases between them. In germline, CDR1 is LGHNA, CDR2 YNFKEQ. The CDR3 reads CASSQDLSSSGNTIYF. The CDR3 nucleotides are TGTGCCAGCAGCCAAGATTTATCTAGCTCTGGAAACACCATATATTTT.

The chain uses TRBV30 and TRBJ2-7; 9 bases map to TRBD2. The V gene's germline CDR1 is GTSNPN and CDR2 SVGIG (reference sequence). Unmatched junction bases numbered 4, after V lost 4 bases and J lost 0 bases. CDR3 size: 14 residues. The CDR3 here is CAWKLAGTSYEQYF. The CDR3 region has the DNA TGTGCCTGGAAGCTAGCGGGGACCTCCTACGAGCAGTACTTC.

This clone was observed a single time. The V and J genes are TRBV4-1 and TRBJ1-1; tentative D call: TRBD1 (6 bases). This CDR3 comprises 13 residues. Germline V gives CDR1 MGHRA, CDR2 YSYEKL. The V and J ends lost 5 bases and 7 bases respectively, with 14 bases between them. The CDR3 DNA reads as TGCGCCAGCAGCGTCGGACAGCGACTTGAAGCTTTCTTT. Translating gives CASSVGQRLEAFF.

CDR3 in amino acids: CAWSADSKIFTDTQYF. The CDR3 nucleotides read TGTGCCTGGAGCGCGGACAGCAAAATTTTCACAGATACGCAGTATTTT. The chain combines TRBV30 with TRBJ2-3, with a weak D call TRBD1 (6 bases). Germline CDR1 reads GTSNPN; CDR2 reads SVGIG (reference sequence). This CDR3 comprises 16 residues. Trimming stripped 3 bases from V and 2 bases from J, with 18 bases between.

The chain is built from TRBV27 and TRBJ2-7; D possibly corresponds to TRBD2 (5 bases). Germline loops: CDR1 MNHEY, CDR2 SMNVEV (reference sequence). V was clipped by 0 bases and J by 4 bases, with 13 bases between them. CDR3 length: 15 amino acids. CDR3 in DNA: TGTGCCAGCAGTTTATCGGCCCAAACTAGATACGAGCAGTACTTC. The encoded protein is CASSLSAQTRYEQYF.